This T cell receptor (beta chain) comes out of a study of vaccination effects on CD4 cells after COVID-19. Study-level points and caveats: Late post-vaccination samples showed marked contraction of infection- and vaccine-induced clones.

Trimming cost V 6 bases and J 8 bases; bases outside gene matches: 2. Per the germline V gene, CDR1 is DFQATT and CDR2 is SNEGSKA (reference sequence). There are 11 residues in the CDR3. TCRdb's copy holds only in-frame clones and misses some; the assay was immunoSEQ multiplex PCR. The table includes tens of thousands of clones, about 72% detected once. Concerning this clone itself: Its target is unknown.

Prior to sequencing, the ViraFEST assay stimulated PBMC with viral peptide pools, which expanded the antigen-specific CD4+ T cells. When ten to eleven days of culture had elapsed, CD4+ T cells were isolated. The person's infection with SARS-CoV-2, confirmed by PCR, took place between March and December 2020. Cultures of over 1.5 million PBMC per well contained 10 IU/ml IL-2 plus 10 ug/ml peptides. The genes are TRBV20-1 and TRBJ2-1, with 9 bases that match TRBD2. Material: CD4+ T cells from PBMCs cultured with a peptide pool, obtained before COVID-19 vaccination. This receptor was taken from a human donor who had a prior SARS-CoV-2 infection. CDR3 region: CSAQRGDEQFF. The CDR3 coding sequence is TGCAGTGCCCAGCGGGGGGATGAGCAGTTCTTC.